The 3 T cell receptor beta chains in this list originate from one sample, sequenced in a study of cytomegalovirus exposure and HLA in healthy donors. PCR was performed using 60 Vbeta and 13 Jbeta primers. Some clones are missing from TCRdb's copy, which holds only in-frame ones; the method was immunoSEQ multiplex PCR. The table shows 150,000 to 200,000 clones, with approximately 78% occurring only once. Material: PBMCs. The receptors here all came from a woman between 18 and 29 years old in good health and CMV-seronegative.

The chain is built from TRBV5-8 and TRBJ1-6; D is undetermined. The CDR3 extends over 16 amino acids. The V gene's germline CDR1 is SGHTS and CDR2 YDEGEE. V shed 0 bases and J shed 2 bases, with 9 bases lying between them. CDR3 nucleotides: TGTGCCAGCAGCTTGGTGACTCGGCCCTATAATTCACCCCTCCACTTT. Translating it yields CASSLVTRPYNSPLHF.

The chain carries TRBV2 and TRBJ2-2; a weak D match, TRBD1 (5 bases). Germline CDR1 and CDR2: SNHLY and FYNNEI. The CDR3 loop spans 13 amino acids. V was clipped by 8 bases and J by 2 bases, with 9 bases between them. CDR3 DNA sequence: TGTGCCAGCTACCAGGGAAACACCGGGGAGCTGTTTTTT. It is translated as CASYQGNTGELFF.

The chain joins TRBV6-5 to TRBJ2-5, with 11 bases aligning to TRBD1. The CDR3 contains 14 residues. After removal of 5 bases from V and 4 bases from J, the junction contained 3 bases not matched to a gene. CDR1 is MNHEY and CDR2 is SVGAGI in the germline V gene. The CDR3 DNA reads TGTGCCAGCAGTCCGGACAGGGGGCTAGAGACCCAGTACTTC. Amino acid sequence: CASSPDRGLETQYF.